The 15 T cell receptor beta chains reported below all come from one sample, sequenced in a study of blood T cell repertoires in COVID-19. The method was immunoSEQ multiplex PCR; TCRdb's version includes in-frame clones alone and lacks a portion of them. The table lists about 220,000 clones, roughly 80% of them singletons. The sequenced material came from peripheral blood. These receptors originate from an elderly woman with COVID-19, enrolled during active disease.

Only a few counts were recorded for this clone. This chain joins TRBV7-3 and TRBJ1-2, with 7 bases lining up with TRBD1. V lost 6 bases, J lost 7 bases, and 8 bases stayed unmatched. This CDR3 is built from 13 residues. Per germline, CDR1 SGHTA and CDR2 FQGTGA. CDR3 coding DNA: TGTGCCAGCAGGCTCGGACAGGCTGGTGGCTACACCTTC. Translated, it gives CASRLGQAGGYTF.

V usage is TRBV25-1 and J usage is TRBJ1-2, with TRBD1 identical over 12 bases. The CDR3 runs 15 residues. Trimming at V came to 5 bases and at J to 6 bases, leaving 7 bases not matched to a gene. Germline CDR1 reads MGHDK; CDR2 reads SYGVNS. CDR3 in amino acids: CASSPPGTGGHGYTF. In DNA form, the CDR3 reads TGTGCCAGCAGTCCGCCCGGGACAGGGGGCCATGGCTACACCTTC.

The chain's CDR3 is CAWGVTGGGYTF. CDR3 in DNA: TGTGCCTGGGGAGTGACAGGCGGAGGCTACACCTTC. The chain is built from TRBV30 and TRBJ1-2; perhaps TRBD1 as D (6 bases). This CDR3 spans 12 amino acids. Deletions cut 5 bases from V and 8 bases from J, with 15 bases between. Looked up from germline, CDR1 is GTSNPN and CDR2 is SVGIG (reference sequence).

The chain employs TRBV19 and TRBJ1-1; maybe TRBD1 (5 bases). The CDR3 extends over 14 amino acids. Germline-derived CDR1 and CDR2 are LNHDA and SQIVND (reference sequence). V was trimmed by 3 bases and J by 0 bases, leaving 8 bases between them. CDR3 sequence (DNA): TGTGCCAGTAGTATCGGGGGACTGAACACTGAAGCTTTCTTT. It specifies CASSIGGLNTEAFF.

The chain combines TRBV5-1 with TRBJ1-1, with 7 bases fitting TRBD1. Germline values: CDR1 SGHRS, CDR2 YFSETQ. The CDR3 is 15 residues long. Unmatched junction bases numbered 8, after V lost 1 base and J lost 5 bases. The CDR3 region is CASSLITGVGTEAFF. In DNA form, the CDR3 reads TGCGCCAGCAGCTTGATCACAGGGGTGGGAACTGAAGCTTTCTTT.

The chain uses TRBV3-1 (or the pseudogene TRBV3-2) and TRBJ2-1; 14 bases align to TRBD2. The CDR3 has 19 residues. The germline V gene has CDR1 LGHDT and CDR2 YNNKEL (reference sequence). With V trimmed by 2 bases and J by 6 bases, 12 bases remained unmatched. CDR3 region: CASSQLGTSGSRGFNEQFF. For the CDR3, the DNA is TGTGCCAGCAGCCAACTCGGGACTAGCGGGAGTAGGGGATTCAATGAGCAGTTCTTC.

This clone was picked up a small number of times. The CDR3 DNA follows: TGCGCCAGCAGCTTAAGGACAGGCAGGAACACTGAAGCTTTCTTT. Translation: CASSLRTGRNTEAFF. The chain uses TRBV5-1 and TRBJ1-1; 7 nucleotides match TRBD1. CDR1 SGHRS and CDR2 YFSETQ come from the germline V gene. The CDR3 is made up of 15 amino acids. J gave up 1 base and V 2 bases, and 5 bases lay outside the gene matches.

The genes are TRBV7-2 and TRBJ2-3; D perhaps matches TRBD2 (5 bases). The CDR3 consists of 15 residues. V lost 3 bases and J lost 5, with 15 bases in between. CDR1 is SGHTA and CDR2 is FQGNSA in the germline V gene. CDR3 DNA: TGTGCCAGCAGCTTCGGACTCCATTTTGGAGATACGCAGTATTTT. Encoded protein: CASSFGLHFGDTQYF. Full variable domain (rest looked up from reference TRBV7-2 and TRBJ2-3): GAGVSQSPSNKVTEKGKDVELRCDPISGHTALYWYRQSLGQGLEFLIYFQGNSAPDKSGLPSDRFSAERTGGSVSTLTIQRTQQEDSAVYLCASSFGLHFGDTQYFGPGTRLTVL.

The V call is TRBV5-5, the J call TRBJ2-7; 7 bases match TRBD2. Germline CDR1 reads SGHKS; CDR2 reads YYEKEE (reference sequence). The J segment lost 2 bases and the V segment lost 0 bases, leaving 8 bases of the junction unmatched. The CDR3 length is 16 residues. DNA of the CDR3: TGTGCCAGCAGCTTGGCGGCTAGCGGTTTTACCTACGAGCAGTACTTC. Protein sequence: CASSLAASGFTYEQYF.

This clone was observed a handful of times. The J gene is TRBJ1-5, the V gene TRBV6-2 or TRBV6-3; no definite D call. CDR1 is MNHEY, CDR2 SVGEGT, per germline. This CDR3 has 13 amino acids. Trimming shortened V by 2 bases and J by 6 bases, and 8 bases separated the two germline ends. The CDR3 region has the DNA TGTGCCAGCAGTTACCGGGGTGGTCAGCCCCAGCATTTT. It encodes CASSYRGGQPQHF.

The rearrangement links TRBV5-4 to TRBJ1-1; no definite D call. The CDR3 has 13 amino acids. V lost 0 bases, J lost 2 bases, and 5 bases lay in between. Germline V CDR1 and CDR2: SGHNT, YYREEE (reference sequence). The CDR3 DNA follows: TGTGCCAGCAGCTTGGTTCATAACACTGAAGCTTTCTTT. Amino acids: CASSLVHNTEAFF.

This chain links TRBV18 with TRBJ1-2, with 7 bases identical to TRBD1. Trimming cost V 3 bases and J 2 bases; bases outside gene matches: 0. The CDR3 runs to 13 residues. CDR1 is KGHSH, CDR2 LQKENI, per germline. The CDR3 spells CASSPDRNYGYTF. CDR3 bases: TGTGCCAGCTCACCGGACAGGAACTATGGCTACACCTTC.

This clone was detected a few times. The chain employs TRBV7-9 and TRBJ2-2, with TRBD1 matching over 10 bases. The CDR3 runs to 16 residues. V shed 5 bases and J 4 bases; nucleotides not matched to a gene: 7. Germline CDR1 SEHNR, CDR2 FQNEAQ (reference sequence). The CDR3 sequence is CASSGGGTGVTGELFF. CDR3 DNA: TGTGCCAGCAGCGGGGGCGGGACAGGGGTCACCGGGGAGCTGTTTTTT.

The chain has TRBV7-2 and TRBJ2-7; a possible D gene is TRBD2 (6 bases). CDR3 length: 16 residues. V dropped 1 base and J dropped 0 bases, with 13 bases sitting between them. Germline CDR1 reads SGHTA; CDR2 reads FQGNSA. The CDR3 spells CASSLGSGGRSYEQYF. DNA for the CDR3: TGTGCCAGCAGCTTAGGTTCCGGGGGACGCTCCTACGAGCAGTACTTC.

The rearrangement links TRBV7-9 to TRBJ1-2; D possibly corresponds to TRBD1 (5 bases). The CDR3 has 16 amino acids. V was clipped by 1 base and J by 1 base, with 13 bases between them. Germline V gives CDR1 SEHNR, CDR2 FQNEAQ (reference sequence). The CDR3 region is CASSLGGTGVNYGYTF. The CDR3 DNA sequence: TGTGCCAGCAGCTTAGGAGGGACGGGGGTTAACTATGGCTACACCTTC. Using reference TRBV7-9 and TRBJ1-2 for the parts outside the CDR3, the full variable domain is DTGVSQNPRHKITKRGQNVTFRCDPISEHNRLYWYRQTLGQGPEFLTYFQNEAQLEKSRLLSDRFSAERPKGSFSTLEIQRTEQGDSAMYLCASSLGGTGVNYGYTFGSGTRLTVV.